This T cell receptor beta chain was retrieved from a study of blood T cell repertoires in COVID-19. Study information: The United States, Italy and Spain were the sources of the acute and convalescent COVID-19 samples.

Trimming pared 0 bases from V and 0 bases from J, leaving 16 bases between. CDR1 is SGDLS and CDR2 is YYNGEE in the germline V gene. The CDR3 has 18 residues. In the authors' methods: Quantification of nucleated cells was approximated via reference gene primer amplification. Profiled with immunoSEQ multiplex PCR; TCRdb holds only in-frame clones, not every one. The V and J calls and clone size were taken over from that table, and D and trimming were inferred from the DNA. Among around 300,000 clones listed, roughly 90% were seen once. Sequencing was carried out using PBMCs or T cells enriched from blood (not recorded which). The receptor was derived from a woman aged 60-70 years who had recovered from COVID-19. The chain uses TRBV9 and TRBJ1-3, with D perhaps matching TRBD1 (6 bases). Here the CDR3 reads CASSVGGQHPFSGNTIYF. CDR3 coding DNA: TGTGCCAGCAGCGTAGGGGGGCAACACCCTTTCTCTGGAAACACCATATATTTT.